This is a list of T cell receptor beta chains from one sample in a study of blood T cell repertoires in COVID-19. Produced via immunoSEQ multiplex PCR; TCRdb's table is partial and in-frame only. The sample shows over 400,000 clones, roughly 90% of them seen only once. The sample comprised peripheral blood. Receptors were obtained from a woman aged 25 to 45 with active or convalescent COVID-19. Both conserved end residues are part of each CDR3. A D gene is named only where the DNA matches it firmly. Some rows mark clone size as missing; the rest say once, few, many or name a class of expanded clone.

D gene: -
J gene: TRBJ1-6
V gene: TRBV3-1/TRBV3-2
clone size: -
CDR3 DNA: TGTGCCAGCAGCCGAGAGGGGGGGGTCCGGGCTTCACCCCTCCACTTT
CDR3 protein: CASSREGGVRASPLHF

D gene: -
J gene: TRBJ1-1
V gene: TRBV14
clone size: once
CDR3 DNA: TGTGCCAGCAGCTCCCTCGGGAGTCTAGGCCAGGATAACACTGAAGCTTTCTTT
CDR3 protein: CASSSLGSLGQDNTEAFF

D gene: TRBD2
J gene: TRBJ2-2
V gene: TRBV5-4
clone size: -
CDR3 DNA: TGTGCCAGCAGCCCTAAGGCGGGAGCGGGCGGGGAGCTGTTTTTT
CDR3 protein: CASSPKAGAGGELFF

D gene: -
J gene: TRBJ1-1
V gene: TRBV5-6
clone size: once
CDR3 DNA: TGTGCCAGCAGCTTGGTGGGCAGAGTCACTGAAGCTTTCTTT
CDR3 protein: CASSLVGRVTEAFF

D gene: TRBD2
J gene: TRBJ2-7
V gene: TRBV10-2
clone size: -
CDR3 DNA: TGCGCCAGCAGTGCTGTACTAGCGGGGGTAGGGGAGCAGTACTTC
CDR3 protein: CASSAVLAGVGEQYF

D gene: -
J gene: TRBJ1-2
V gene: TRBV6-4
clone size: once
CDR3 DNA: TGTGCCAGCAACGATACAGACAGCTATGGCTACACCTTC
CDR3 protein: CASNDTDSYGYTF

D gene: -
J gene: TRBJ1-3
V gene: TRBV12-3/TRBV12-4
clone size: few
CDR3 DNA: TGTGCCAGCAGTTCCGTGGGAAACACCATATATTTT
CDR3 protein: CASSSVGNTIYF

D gene: TRBD1
J gene: TRBJ1-2
V gene: TRBV11-1
clone size: -
CDR3 DNA: TGTGCCAGCAGCCCCGACAGGGTCAGCTACACCTTC
CDR3 protein: CASSPDRVSYTF

D gene: -
J gene: TRBJ1-6
V gene: TRBV27
clone size: once
CDR3 DNA: TGTGCCAGCAGTTTTGCAGACTATAATTCACCCCTCCACTTT
CDR3 protein: CASSFADYNSPLHF

D gene: TRBD1
J gene: TRBJ1-3
V gene: TRBV10-2
clone size: once
CDR3 DNA: TGCGCCAGCAGTGAAATAACAGGGGCTGGAAACACCATATATTTT
CDR3 protein: CASSEITGAGNTIYF

D gene: -
J gene: TRBJ2-1
V gene: TRBV30
clone size: -
CDR3 DNA: TGTGCCTGGAGGAGGCGGAGCTACAATGAGCAGTTCTTC
CDR3 protein: CAWRRRSYNEQFF

D gene: TRBD1
J gene: TRBJ1-2
V gene: TRBV6-5
clone size: -
CDR3 DNA: TGTGCCAGCAGTTACTACACAGGGGGCTATGGCTACACCTTC
CDR3 protein: CASSYYTGGYGYTF

D gene: TRBD1
J gene: TRBJ1-6
V gene: TRBV7-9
clone size: -
CDR3 DNA: TGTGCCAGCACCCCCCGGGACAGGCTAAATTCACCCCTCCACTTT
CDR3 protein: CASTPRDRLNSPLHF

D gene: TRBD1
J gene: TRBJ2-7
V gene: TRBV12-3/TRBV12-4
clone size: -
CDR3 DNA: TGTGCCAGCGGACAGGGCCACTACGAGCAGTACTTC
CDR3 protein: CASGQGHYEQYF

D gene: -
J gene: TRBJ1-1
V gene: TRBV21-1
clone size: few
CDR3 DNA: TGTGCCAGCAGCAAAGGGCGCCAGCAGCGGGCTGAAGCTTTCTTT
CDR3 protein: CASSKGRQQRAEAFF

D gene: -
J gene: TRBJ2-1
V gene: TRBV19
clone size: -
CDR3 DNA: TGTGCCAGTAGGTCCTCGGGAGTCCATGAGCAGTTCTTC
CDR3 protein: CASRSSGVHEQFF

D gene: TRBD1
J gene: TRBJ1-3
V gene: TRBV3-1/TRBV3-2
clone size: -
CDR3 DNA: TGTGCCAGCAGCAAAGGACAGGGTCCGGCCCCCATATATTTT
CDR3 protein: CASSKGQGPAPIYF

D gene: TRBD2
J gene: TRBJ2-1
V gene: TRBV18
clone size: -
CDR3 DNA: TGTGCCAGCTCACGTCAGCGGGGCAACAATGAGCAGTTCTTC
CDR3 protein: CASSRQRGNNEQFF

D gene: TRBD1
J gene: TRBJ1-5
V gene: TRBV27
clone size: -
CDR3 DNA: TGTGCCAGCACCGCGACAGGGGTTGTCAATCAGCCCCAGCATTTT
CDR3 protein: CASTATGVVNQPQHF

D gene: -
J gene: TRBJ1-3
V gene: TRBV5-1
clone size: -
CDR3 DNA: TGCGCCAGCAGCCCCCACTGGGCCTCGCCCGGAAACACCATATATTTT
CDR3 protein: CASSPHWASPGNTIYF

D gene: -
J gene: TRBJ2-3
V gene: TRBV10-3
clone size: once
CDR3 DNA: TGTGCCATCAGTGAAGACAGCGGCACAGATACGCAGTATTTT
CDR3 protein: CAISEDSGTDTQYF

D gene: -
J gene: TRBJ1-1
V gene: TRBV4-2
clone size: -
CDR3 DNA: TGTGCCAGCAGCCAAGCGACAGAGCCTGAAGCTTTCTTT
CDR3 protein: CASSQATEPEAFF

D gene: TRBD2
J gene: TRBJ2-4
V gene: TRBV25-1
clone size: -
CDR3 DNA: TGTGCCAGCAGTGAATACAGGACTAGCGGGGGGGCTGGAAACATTCAGTACTTC
CDR3 protein: CASSEYRTSGGAGNIQYF

D gene: -
J gene: TRBJ1-1
V gene: TRBV9
clone size: -
CDR3 DNA: TGTGCCAGCAGCGTCCCCGGGGTTACTGAAGCTTTCTTT
CDR3 protein: CASSVPGVTEAFF

D gene: TRBD1
J gene: TRBJ1-2
V gene: TRBV27
clone size: once
CDR3 DNA: TGTGCCAGCAGTTTATCGGAGGGGACAGGGCTTGGCTATGGCTACACCTTC
CDR3 protein: CASSLSEGTGLGYGYTF

D gene: TRBD1
J gene: TRBJ2-2
V gene: TRBV6-5
clone size: -
CDR3 DNA: TGTGCCAGCAGTTCCGCATACGACAGGGTCGGGGAGCTGTTTTTT
CDR3 protein: CASSSAYDRVGELFF